What follows describes a single TCR beta chain. V lost 4 bases and J 8 bases, leaving 21 bases between the germline ends. This CDR3 comprises 16 residues. Germline values: CDR1 SGDLS, CDR2 YYNGEE. Profiled with immunoSEQ multiplex PCR; TCRdb holds only in-frame clones, not every one. Among 290,000 or so clones listed, around 83% were seen once. This sample is part of a study of blood T cell repertoires in COVID-19. The material sequenced was PBMCs or T cells enriched from blood (not recorded which). The sequence derives from a middle-aged man who had been exposed to COVID-19. The rearrangement links TRBV9 to TRBJ1-4; D is ambiguous. CDR3 nucleotides: TGTGCCAGCAGCCCCCACACCTTCCACGGAGAAGAAAAACTGTTTTTT. Protein: CASSPHTFHGEEKLFF. Combining the CDR3 with reference TRBV9 and TRBJ1-4 gives the whole variable domain DSGVTQTPKHLITATGQRVTLRCSPRSGDLSVYWYQQSLDQGLQFLIQYYNGEERAKGNILERFSAQQFPDLHSELNLSSLELGDSALYFCASSPHTFHGEEKLFFGSGTQLSVL.